This T cell receptor (beta chain) was documented in a study of cytotoxic CD8 clonotypes in ibrutinib-treated CLL. V was clipped by 6 bases and J by 5 bases, with 25 bases between them. Germline CDR1 is SGHTA and CDR2 is FQGNSA. The CDR3 is made up of 17 amino acids. Data came from immunoSEQ multiplex PCR; TCRdb stores just in-frame clones and leaves some out. This repertoire shows roughly 58,000 clones, roughly 54% found once; its top ten account for 20% to 30%. The study, taken as a whole, reports: Baseline clonality was higher than in age-matched healthy donors and moved in step with circulating CD8+ T-cell counts.

To note about this clone: Its antigen remains unidentified.

V is TRBV7-2 and J is TRBJ2-5; D tentatively reads TRBD1 or TRBD2 (6 bases each). Sample: PBMCs, taken at disease progression, from a patient treated with ibrutinib. The sequence derives from a human donor with chronic lymphocytic leukemia. The CDR3 bases are TGTGCCAGCAGACTATTAGGGGGGAGTTCTGTAACGGAGACCCAGTACTTC. This gives the protein CASRLLGGSSVTETQYF.